This T cell receptor (beta chain) was obtained from a study of T cells after somatic rescue of genetic block. Profiled with immunoSEQ multiplex PCR; TCRdb holds only in-frame clones, not every one. In the table there are 110,000 or so clones, 80% to 95% of which are singletons. Sequenced input: peripheral blood mononuclear cells (PBMCs). The source of this sequence is a woman aged 18-29 years.

DNA of the CDR3: TGTGCCAGCAGTTACTCGTGGGACTTTGAGCAGTTCTTC. It encodes CASSYSWDFEQFF. The J gene is TRBJ2-1, the V gene TRBV6-5, with D possibly matching TRBD2 (6 bases). This CDR3 comprises 13 residues. V was shortened by 0 bases and J by 9 bases, with 9 bases between the two germline ends. Germline V CDR1 and CDR2: MNHEY, SVGAGI.